Presented here are 2 T cell receptor beta chains from one specimen sequenced in a study of tumor-infiltrating lymphocytes in primary liver carcinoma. A constant-region primer served to make TCR beta cDNA from approximately 490 ng total RNA. Each TCR beta library was derived from three nested multiplex PCR rounds that employed slightly modified ARM-PCR. The first two PCR rounds used TRBV1-TRBV30 primers with a Cbeta primer, around 10 cycles each. TCRdb analysed the multiplex PCR reads with MiXCR anew, one entry per CDR3 protein. The sample includes tens of thousands of distinct CDR3 sequences, roughly 77% of them seen just once. Each 20-30 mg portion of unsorted bulk tissue served as the source for co-extraction of RNA and DNA. Input material: liver tumor tissue from sampling region 2. Specified subset: tumor region T2, inferior pole. These receptors all stem from a man aged 35-49 years with primary liver carcinoma and hepatitis B virus infection.

This chain uses TRBV2 with TRBJ2-3; 7 bases map to TRBD1. CDR3 length equals 14 residues. Germline V gene lookup returns CDR1 SNHLY and CDR2 FYNNEI. V shed 8 bases and J 5 bases; nucleotides not matched to a gene: 10. The CDR3, as DNA: TGTGCCAGCGCGGCCGACAGGGCGGGAGATACGCAGTATTTT. Translated: CASAADRAGDTQYF. The full variable domain, in which reference TRBV2 and TRBJ2-3 provide the parts outside the CDR3, is EPEVTQTPSHQVTQMGQEVILRCVPISNHLYFYWYRQILGQKVEFLVSFYNNEISEKSEIFDDQFSVERPDGSNFTLKIRSTKLEDSAMYFCASAADRAGDTQYFGPGTRLTVL.

This clonotype was observed many times. The chain has TRBV6-1 and TRBJ2-1, with D unclear. The CDR3 has 11 amino acids. Germline V gene lookup returns CDR1 MNHNS and CDR2 SASEGT. With 2 bases removed from V and 7 bases from J, the gap between germline ends came to 3 bases. The CDR3 DNA reads as TGTGCCAGCAGTGAACAGAATGAGCAGTTCTTC. This gives the protein CASSEQNEQFF.